The 27 T cell receptor beta chains below come from one sample, sequenced in a study of blood T cell repertoires in COVID-19. Only in-frame clones appear in the TCRdb table, and some are missing; sequencing was by immunoSEQ multiplex PCR. This table holds 200,000 to 250,000 clones, about 90% found once. The sample was peripheral blood. The receptor source for this set is a young man with active or convalescent COVID-19.

This clone was found once. The V gene is TRBV7-2, the J gene TRBJ2-3; the D gene is possibly TRBD2 (6 bases). CDR3 size: 15 residues. Trimming shortened V by 0 bases and J by 3 bases, and 10 bases separated the two germline ends. CDR1 SGHTA and CDR2 FQGNSA come from the germline V gene. DNA of the CDR3: TGTGCCAGCAGCTTAGCGTGGCGGGGAACAGATACGCAGTATTTT. Translating it yields CASSLAWRGTDTQYF. The complete variable domain, with remaining parts taken from reference TRBV7-2 and TRBJ2-3, reads GAGVSQSPSNKVTEKGKDVELRCDPISGHTALYWYRQSLGQGLEFLIYFQGNSAPDKSGLPSDRFSAERTGGSVSTLTIQRTQQEDSAVYLCASSLAWRGTDTQYFGPGTRLTVL.

As regards this clone: A much larger clone is a single base away; this may be a read error. Distinct nucleotide sequences in the sample also encode this CDR3. This rearrangement joins TRBV19 to TRBJ1-5, with TRBD1 identical over 8 bases. From germline, CDR1 is LNHDA and CDR2 SQIVND (reference sequence). This CDR3 has 12 amino acids. The V segment lost 9 bases and the J segment 4 bases; nucleotides outside the gene matches: 2. CDR3 in amino acids: CASRTGNQPQHF. Here the CDR3 DNA reads TGTGCCAGCAGGACAGGGAATCAGCCCCAGCATTTT.

This rearrangement joins TRBV10-1 to TRBJ2-5; no definite D call. The V gene lost 3 bases and the J gene lost 13 bases, with 9 bases spanning the gap. CDR3 length: 10 residues. The germline V gene has CDR1 WNHNN and CDR2 SYGVQD (reference sequence). The CDR3 region has the DNA TGCGCCAGCAGTGAATCTGGTAGGTACTTC. Translating gives CASSESGRYF.

The J gene is TRBJ2-2, the V gene TRBV28; the match to TRBD1 covers 7 bases. V lost 6 bases, J lost 0 bases, and 4 bases stayed unmatched. The CDR3 has 15 residues. CDR1 MDHEN and CDR2 SYDVKM come from the germline V gene. This CDR3 is CASRRDRANTGELFF. CDR3 bases: TGTGCCAGCAGACGGGACAGAGCGAACACCGGGGAGCTGTTTTTT.

The J gene is TRBJ2-5, the V gene TRBV7-9; a possible D gene is TRBD1 (6 bases). Between the trimmed V and J ends, which lost 10 bases and 5 bases, there was a span of 20 bases. CDR1 is SEHNR, CDR2 FQNEAQ, per germline (reference sequence). The CDR3 runs 14 residues. CDR3 sequence: CATTTGPGWETQYF. DNA of the CDR3: TGTGCCACCACTACAGGGCCGGGATGGGAGACCCAGTACTTC.

The chain carries TRBV6-4 and TRBJ1-6; tentatively, D is TRBD1 (5 bases). There are 16 residues in the CDR3. Germline values: CDR1 MRHNA, CDR2 SNTAGT. The V and J ends lost 0 bases and 6 bases respectively, with 12 bases between them. The CDR3 loop is CASSDSTTGANSPLHF. The CDR3 region has the DNA TGTGCCAGCAGTGACTCAACAACTGGGGCTAATTCACCCCTCCACTTT.

The chain couples TRBV19 to TRBJ1-1; D is possibly TRBD1 (5 bases). The V gene's germline CDR1 is LNHDA and CDR2 SQIVND (reference sequence). The ends were cut back, 2 bases at V and 4 bases at J, with 17 bases in the middle. The CDR3 runs to 16 residues. The DNA for the CDR3 is TGTGCCAGTAGTATAAACAGGCCCCCTTTGGGCACTGAAGCTTTCTTT. As protein: CASSINRPPLGTEAFF. The whole variable domain, filled in from reference TRBV19 and TRBJ1-1, reads DGGITQSPKYLFRKEGQNVTLSCEQNLNHDAMYWYRQDPGQGLRLIYYSQIVNDFQKGDIAEGYSVSREKKESFPLTVTSAQKNPTAFYLCASSINRPPLGTEAFFGQGTRLTVV.

This clone has only one observation. The chain employs TRBV7-9 and TRBJ1-2; D not resolved. Germline-derived CDR1 and CDR2 are SEHNR and FQNEAQ (reference sequence). The CDR3 is made up of 12 amino acids. The germline V and J ends were trimmed by 5 bases and 5 bases, with 9 bases remaining between them. In nucleotides, the CDR3 is TGTGCCAGCAGCCCGAGGCCGTATGGCTACACCTTC. It codes for CASSPRPYGYTF.

The CDR3 loop reads CASSLPPGVPDTQYF. The CDR3 DNA reads TGTGCCAGCAGCTTGCCTCCGGGAGTCCCAGATACGCAGTATTTT. The chain uses TRBV5-4 and TRBJ2-3; a weak D match, TRBD2 (6 bases). The CDR3 totals 15 residues. V was clipped by 1 base and J by 4 bases, with 13 bases between them. CDR1 and CDR2 from the germline V gene are SGHNT and YYREEE (reference sequence). Together with reference TRBV5-4 and TRBJ2-3, the CDR3 gives the full variable domain: ETGVTQSPTHLIKTRGQQVTLRCSSQSGHNTVSWYQQALGQGPQFIFQYYREEENGRGNFPPRFSGLQFPNYSSELNVNALELDDSALYLCASSLPPGVPDTQYFGPGTRLTVL.

The chain combines TRBV5-1 with TRBJ2-5, with 7 nucleotides matching TRBD1. The CDR3 is 14 amino acids. Germline CDR1 and CDR2: SGHRS and YFSETQ. V lost 1 base to trimming and J lost 5 bases; unmatched junction nucleotides: 5. Written as DNA, the CDR3 is TGCGCCAGCAGCTTGAGGGGGCAGAGGGAGACCCAGTACTTC. Its protein product is CASSLRGQRETQYF.

The sample holds a few counts of this clone. The chain has TRBV28 and TRBJ1-2; 7 bases match TRBD1. The CDR3 has 16 amino acids. Germline V gives CDR1 MDHEN, CDR2 SYDVKM. Unmatched junction bases numbered 17, after V lost 6 bases and J lost 7 bases. The CDR3 DNA follows: TGTGCCAGCAGGCTCCCTACCGGGACAGTCCTTGGTGGCTACACCTTC. Amino acids: CASRLPTGTVLGGYTF.

The chain uses TRBV6-5 and TRBJ2-7, with D perhaps TRBD1 (5 bases). In germline, CDR1 is MNHEY, CDR2 SVGAGI. The CDR3 has 14 amino acids. V was shortened by 7 bases and J by 0 bases, with 13 bases between the two germline ends. CDR3 nucleotide sequence: TGTGCCAGCATGCAGGGAAGGGGCTCCTACGAGCAGTACTTC. It is translated as CASMQGRGSYEQYF.

Comments on this clone: Other DNA sequences in this sample translate to the same CDR3. V and J are TRBV7-9 and TRBJ1-4, with 8 bases aligning to TRBD1. Looked up from germline, CDR1 is SEHNR and CDR2 is FQNEAQ (reference sequence). The trim removed 5 bases at V and 6 bases at J, leaving 8 bases unmatched. This CDR3 contains 15 residues. CDR3 residues: CASSPGQGSYEKLFF. CDR3 DNA sequence: TGTGCCAGCAGCCCCGGACAGGGCTCGTATGAAAAACTGTTTTTT.

This clone was seen once. The chain carries TRBV7-9 and TRBJ2-4, with unresolved D. This CDR3 has 16 amino acids. With 3 bases removed from V and 0 bases from J, the gap between germline ends came to 12 bases. CDR1 is SEHNR and CDR2 is FQNEAQ in the germline V gene (reference sequence). The CDR3 DNA reads TGTGCCAGCAGCTTCTCGTCATCAGAAGCCAAAAACATTCAGTACTTC. Protein: CASSFSSSEAKNIQYF.

This rearrangement joins TRBV27 to TRBJ1-2; 8 positions match TRBD1. V gave up 4 bases and J gave up 6 bases; unmatched junction bases: 10. CDR1 is MNHEY, CDR2 SMNVEV, per germline (reference sequence). The CDR3 is made up of 15 amino acids. Written as DNA, the CDR3 is TGTGCCAGCAGTTGGGACAGGACGGCCCTTGATGGCTACACCTTC. Protein product: CASSWDRTALDGYTF.

The chain uses TRBV15 and TRBJ1-5, with D possibly TRBD1 on 5 matching bases. Germline CDR1 and CDR2: LNHNV and YYDKDF (reference sequence). The V and J ends lost 9 bases and 5 bases respectively, with 23 bases between them. The CDR3 runs to 16 residues. The CDR3 loop reads CATSLGGLVSDQPQHF. The CDR3 coding sequence is TGTGCCACTAGTTTGGGGGGGTTGGTTTCGGATCAGCCCCAGCATTTT.

This clone occurred once. The chain uses TRBV7-9 and TRBJ1-4; D may be TRBD1 (6 bases). Germline V gene sequence: CDR1 SEHNR, CDR2 FQNEAQ (reference sequence). The CDR3 is made up of 15 amino acids. The V end lost 3 bases, the J end lost 8 bases, and 16 bases lay between the germline ends. The CDR3 DNA reads as TGTGCCAGCAGCTTCTCACAGGGTAGTGAGGAAAAACTGTTTTTT. The encoded protein is CASSFSQGSEEKLFF. The full variable domain, its missing parts supplied by reference TRBV7-9 and TRBJ1-4, is DTGVSQNPRHKITKRGQNVTFRCDPISEHNRLYWYRQTLGQGPEFLTYFQNEAQLEKSRLLSDRFSAERPKGSFSTLEIQRTEQGDSAMYLCASSFSQGSEEKLFFGSGTQLSVL.

The V call is TRBV6-2 or TRBV6-3, the J call TRBJ1-5, with D unclear. The germline gives CDR1 MNHEY, CDR2 SVGEGT. The V end lost 2 bases, the J end lost 0 bases, and 8 bases lay between the germline ends. This CDR3 spans 15 amino acids. The CDR3 DNA reads as TGTGCCAGCAGTTACGGTCAGATTAGCAATCAGCCCCAGCATTTT. Protein product: CASSYGQISNQPQHF.

The J gene is TRBJ2-7, the V gene TRBV18, with TRBD2 matching 7 bases. After removal of 0 bases from V and 0 bases from J, the junction contained 2 bases not matched to a gene. Germline V CDR1 and CDR2: KGHSH, LQKENI. The CDR3 is 15 residues long. CDR3 in DNA: TGTGCCAGCTCACCACCGGGAGGGACCTCCTACGAGCAGTACTTC. Residues: CASSPPGGTSYEQYF.

V usage is TRBV7-2 and J usage is TRBJ1-5; D not resolved. The CDR3 length is 12 residues. Looked up from germline, CDR1 is SGHTA and CDR2 is FQGNSA. V dropped 4 bases and J dropped 4 bases, with 5 bases sitting between them. For the CDR3, the DNA is TGTGCCAGCAGCTACATAAATCAGCCCCAGCATTTT. Protein product: CASSYINQPQHF. Drawing the rest from reference TRBV7-2 and TRBJ1-5, the complete variable domain is GAGVSQSPSNKVTEKGKDVELRCDPISGHTALYWYRQSLGQGLEFLIYFQGNSAPDKSGLPSDRFSAERTGGSVSTLTIQRTQQEDSAVYLCASSYINQPQHFGDGTRLSIL.

The chain carries TRBV30 and TRBJ1-1; D gene uncertain. Germline CDR1 is GTSNPN and CDR2 is SVGIG (reference sequence). CDR3 length equals 11 residues. The ends were cut back, 5 bases at V and 1 base at J, with 5 bases in the middle. For the CDR3, the DNA is TGTGCCTGGGCGTCGAACACTGAAGCTTTCTTT. This encodes CAWASNTEAFF.

The V call is TRBV2, the J call TRBJ1-1; D unclear. The germline gives CDR1 SNHLY, CDR2 FYNNEI. Trimming cost V 6 bases and J 5 bases, with 19 bases left between them. The CDR3 totals 15 residues. CDR3 bases: TGTGCCAGCAGGCTCCTCTCTGGAGGCCGGACTGAAGCTTTCTTT. Translation: CASRLLSGGRTEAFF.

The table lists this clone with a few counts. The genes are TRBV5-6 and TRBJ1-1, with 9 nucleotides matching TRBD1. CDR1 and CDR2 from the germline V gene are SGHDT and YYEEEE. The junction had 12 bases not matched to a gene; V was cut back by 4 bases and J by 2 bases. This CDR3 has 17 amino acids. The CDR3 region is CASSEPGQGVRNTEAFF. The CDR3 DNA follows: TGTGCCAGCAGCGAACCGGGACAGGGTGTTCGAAACACTGAAGCTTTCTTT.

This chain's CDR3 is CASTPNPSGATEAFF. For the CDR3, the DNA is TGTGCCAGCACCCCGAATCCCTCAGGGGCCACTGAAGCTTTCTTT. The rearrangement uses TRBV6-5 and TRBJ1-1; D perhaps matches TRBD1 (6 bases). This CDR3 has 15 amino acids. Between the trimmed V and J ends, which lost 7 bases and 4 bases, there was a span of 19 bases. The germline CDR1 and CDR2 sequences are MNHEY and SVGAGI.

This chain joins TRBV19 and TRBJ1-2; the match to TRBD1 covers 8 bases. The CDR3 runs 15 residues. Losses at the gene ends were 4 bases for V and 4 bases for J; bases not matched to a gene: 8. Germline CDR1 is LNHDA and CDR2 is SQIVND (reference sequence). CDR3 nucleotide sequence: TGTGCCAGTAGTACCGGACAGGGAAGTCTCTATGGCTACACCTTC. It translates to CASSTGQGSLYGYTF.

The chain uses TRBV27 and TRBJ2-2; TRBD2 matches 9 bases. Germline values: CDR1 MNHEY, CDR2 SMNVEV (reference sequence). CDR3 length: 15 amino acids. J gave up 1 base and V 6 bases, and 3 bases lay outside the gene matches. CDR3 loop: CASRAGGQNTGELFF. CDR3 bases: TGTGCCAGCAGAGCGGGAGGTCAGAACACCGGGGAGCTGTTTTTT.

The CDR3 DNA follows: TGTGCCGCTGGGGGCAGGAACTATGGCTACACCTTC. It yields the protein CAAGGRNYGYTF. This rearrangement joins TRBV28 to TRBJ1-2, with D tentatively TRBD1 (6 bases). Germline values: CDR1 MDHEN, CDR2 SYDVKM. The germline V and J ends were trimmed by 11 bases and 2 bases, with 12 bases remaining between them. The CDR3 totals 12 residues.